The clone carrying this T cell receptor beta chain turned up a few times. The antigen is not known. Unmatched junction bases numbered 14, after V lost 7 bases and J lost 4 bases. The CDR3 totals 17 residues. Germline V gives CDR1 SQVTM, CDR2 ANQGSEA. This record belongs to a study of T cells in Graves' hyperthyroidism and ophthalmopathy. Turning to the study itself: The initial diagnosis was the point when peripheral blood was collected, ahead of any treatment.

Study findings and constraints: For ophthalmopathy, model prediction preceded onset by a median roughly 5.9 months.

RNA transcripts gave rise to amplified TCR beta CDR3 regions. Using the HTBI primer set, a first-round RT-PCR was run on the TCR CDR3. TCRdb re-derived calls from the multiplex PCR reads in MiXCR, one entry per CDR3 protein. The data show 600,000 or so distinct CDR3 sequences, with more than 14% seen just once and around an eighth held by the top ten. Among ophthalmopathy patients, the Clinical Activity Score reached at least 3, the NOSPECS grade reached at least 4, and duration remained under 3 months. The PBMCs were taken from around 9.1 ml of fresh peripheral blood. The sequenced sample consisted of blood. J is TRBJ2-3 and V is TRBV29-1; 13 bases are shared with TRBD2. The sequence derives from a woman aged 50 to 60 with Graves' ophthalmopathy. CDR3: CSAQGTSGKIWADTQYF. The CDR3 DNA is TGCAGCGCGCAAGGGACTAGCGGGAAAATATGGGCAGATACGCAGTATTTT.